This T cell receptor (beta chain) was sequenced in a study of T cells after somatic rescue of genetic block. The length of the CDR3 is 12 residues. Trimming removed 8 bases at V and 5 bases at J, with 9 bases between. Germline CDR1 is LNHNV and CDR2 is YYDKDF (reference sequence). The method was immunoSEQ multiplex PCR; TCRdb's version includes in-frame clones alone and lacks a portion of them. The table has approximately 14,000 clones, roughly 72% seen once. The receptor was isolated from a man aged 18 to 30. The sequencing sample was made of peripheral blood mononuclear cells (PBMCs). This chain joins TRBV15 and TRBJ1-4; D remains ambiguous. The CDR3 loop is CATGRLNEKLFF. Written as DNA, the CDR3 is TGTGCCACCGGACGGTTAAATGAAAAACTGTTTTTT.